These 17 T cell receptor beta chains originate from one sample sequenced in a study of blood T cell repertoires in COVID-19. Measured with immunoSEQ multiplex PCR; TCRdb has only the in-frame clones, and not every one. The repertoire holds over 120,000 clones, about nine tenths seen once, with approximately 4.3% in the top ten. Sequencing input: PBMCs or T cells enriched from blood (not recorded which). The receptors were sampled from a man aged 45-65 years who had recovered from COVID-19.

This chain links TRBV2 with TRBJ1-1, with no clear D. V lost 7 bases and J 10 bases, leaving 16 bases between the germline ends. The length of the CDR3 is 12 residues. The germline gives CDR1 SNHLY, CDR2 FYNNEI. CDR3 in DNA: TGTGCCAGCACTCCCCTTGTTGAAGCAGCTTTCTTT. Protein sequence: CASTPLVEAAFF.

V gene TRBV4-3 combines with J gene TRBJ2-1; D perhaps matches TRBD2 (6 bases). This CDR3 has 14 amino acids. Germline values: CDR1 LGHNA, CDR2 YSLEER. V shed 4 bases and J shed 2 bases, with 9 bases lying between them. The CDR3 loop reads CASSLAETYNEQFF. CDR3 sequence (DNA): TGCGCCAGCAGCCTAGCGGAGACCTACAATGAGCAGTTCTTC.

The chain carries TRBV7-2 and TRBJ1-2; D is possibly TRBD1 (5 bases). Trimming shortened V by 5 bases and J by 2 bases, and 18 bases separated the two germline ends. Germline values: CDR1 SGHTA, CDR2 FQGNSA. The CDR3 has 16 residues. CDR3 nucleotides: TGTGCCAGCAGCACCCCGGGCCGGGGGATAAACTATGGCTACACCTTC. Amino acids: CASSTPGRGINYGYTF.

The chain recombines TRBV5-1 with TRBJ2-7; TRBD1 aligns across 9 bases. The CDR3 totals 13 residues. Trimming at V came to 5 bases and at J to 6 bases, leaving 6 bases not matched to a gene. Germline V gene lookup returns CDR1 SGHRS and CDR2 YFSETQ. CDR3: CASRPGTGTEQYF. In nucleotides, the CDR3 is TGCGCCAGCAGACCCGGGACAGGGACCGAGCAGTACTTC.

The genes are TRBV7-9 and TRBJ1-5, with D hard to call. The CDR3 has 14 amino acids. The germline V gene has CDR1 SEHNR and CDR2 FQNEAQ (reference sequence). Trimming left V 4 bases short and J 0 bases short, with 7 bases between. Here the CDR3 reads CASSSVGSNQPQHF. In DNA form, the CDR3 reads TGTGCCAGCAGCTCAGTTGGTAGCAATCAGCCCCAGCATTTT.

The CDR3 nucleotides read TGTGCCAGTACACATAATAGCAATCAGCCCCAGCATTTT. Translation: CASTHNSNQPQHF. V usage is TRBV2 and J usage is TRBJ1-5; D call uncertain. The V and J ends lost 9 bases and 0 bases respectively, with 9 bases between them. CDR3 size: 13 residues. Germline V gene lookup returns CDR1 SNHLY and CDR2 FYNNEI.

The chain combines TRBV6-1 with TRBJ2-7, with D tentatively TRBD2 (7 bases). Germline values: CDR1 MNHNS, CDR2 SASEGT. The length of the CDR3 is 14 residues. V gave up 6 bases and J gave up 1 base, with 13 bases separating them. CDR3 DNA: TGTGCCAGCAGGGATGGGGGGGCTTCCTACGAGCAGTACTTC. This codes for CASRDGGASYEQYF.

The chain recombines TRBV19 with TRBJ1-2; 7 bases match TRBD1. The CDR3 length is 13 residues. Trimming at V came to 5 bases and at J to 7 bases, leaving 7 bases not matched to a gene. Germline V gene sequence: CDR1 LNHDA, CDR2 SQIVND (reference sequence). CDR3 coding DNA: TGTGCCAGTAGTGGGTACAGGGGAGGTGGCTACACCTTC. Translating gives CASSGYRGGGYTF.

V usage is TRBV18 and J usage is TRBJ2-2, with a tentative D call TRBD1 (5 bases). V was clipped by 1 base and J by 1 base, with 7 bases between them. There are 15 residues in the CDR3. CDR1 is KGHSH and CDR2 is LQKENI in the germline V gene. The CDR3 sequence is CASSPQGVNTGELFF. Here the CDR3 DNA reads TGTGCCAGCTCACCACAAGGGGTGAACACCGGGGAGCTGTTTTTT.

This clone was picked up a small number of times. The J gene is TRBJ1-1, the V gene TRBV7-2; TRBD1 agrees at 8 bases. There are 15 residues in the CDR3. Losses at the gene ends were 1 base for V and 3 bases for J; bases not matched to a gene: 4. From germline, CDR1 is SGHTA and CDR2 FQGNSA. The CDR3 region has the DNA TGTGCCAGCAGCTTAGTAGGACAGGGCGACACTGAAGCTTTCTTT. Protein sequence: CASSLVGQGDTEAFF.

The chain combines TRBV7-9 with TRBJ1-6; TRBD1 is a possible D gene (6 bases). Trimming shortened V by 1 base and J by 5 bases, and 9 bases separated the two germline ends. This CDR3 is 15 amino acids long. Germline V gene data show CDR1 as SEHNR and CDR2 as FQNEAQ (reference sequence). The CDR3 DNA is TGTGCCAGCAGCTTAGACAGGGCCGATAATTCACCCCTCCACTTT. Translated, it gives CASSLDRADNSPLHF.

The chain has TRBV28 and TRBJ1-4; D may be TRBD1 (5 bases). Trimming removed 7 bases from V and 2 bases from J, with 11 bases in between. Germline CDR1 reads MDHEN; CDR2 reads SYDVKM. The CDR3 runs 14 residues. The CDR3 protein is CASTMGRTNEKLFF. The CDR3 DNA reads TGTGCCAGCACTATGGGGCGGACTAATGAAAAACTGTTTTTT. Looking up the rest from reference TRBV28 and TRBJ1-4 gives the full variable domain: DVKVTQSSRYLVKRTGEKVFLECVQDMDHENMFWYRQDPGLGLRLIYFSYDVKMKEKGDIPEGYSVSREKKERFSLILESASTNQTSMYLCASTMGRTNEKLFFGSGTQLSVL.

The V gene is TRBV7-2, the J gene TRBJ1-2, with D unclear. With 1 base removed from V and 6 bases from J, the gap between germline ends came to 9 bases. The CDR3 has 13 residues. The germline V gene encodes CDR1 SGHTA and CDR2 FQGNSA. CDR3 protein: CASSLVAVDGYTF. The CDR3 bases are TGTGCCAGCAGCTTAGTAGCGGTCGATGGCTACACCTTC.

The gene calls are TRBV12-5 and TRBJ2-3, with 9 positions matching TRBD2. Per the germline V gene, CDR1 is LGHNT and CDR2 is FRNRAP. Trimming cost V 5 bases and J 0 bases; bases outside gene matches: 3. This CDR3 has 15 residues. CDR3 DNA: TGTGCTAGTGGTCAGCGGGAGGAAAGCACAGATACGCAGTATTTT. Amino acids: CASGQREESTDTQYF.

This clone was found once. V is TRBV14 and J is TRBJ1-6, with no clear D. The CDR3 has 13 residues. CDR1 and CDR2 from the germline V gene are SGHDN and FVKESK. V was cut by 2 bases and J by 7 bases, with 6 bases left in between. CDR3 amino acids: CASSQTDNSPLHF. The CDR3 coding sequence is TGTGCCAGCAGCCAAACAGACAATTCACCCCTCCACTTT.

The chain has TRBV18 and TRBJ1-1, with D possibly being TRBD1 (5 bases). In germline, CDR1 is KGHSH, CDR2 LQKENI. CDR3 length: 16 residues. V was trimmed by 4 bases and J by 0 bases, leaving 15 bases between them. The DNA for the CDR3 is TGTGCCAGCTCACAGGGGTGGGGTTCCATGAACACTGAAGCTTTCTTT. Amino acids: CASSQGWGSMNTEAFF.

V is TRBV9 and J is TRBJ1-1; possible D gene TRBD1, 6 bases. The CDR3 runs 13 residues. Germline CDR1 reads SGDLS; CDR2 reads YYNGEE. Trimming stripped 4 bases from V and 2 bases from J, with 9 bases between. The CDR3 bases are TGTGCCAGCAGCCTACAGGGTAACACTGAAGCTTTCTTT. It specifies CASSLQGNTEAFF.